This TCR beta chain appears in the sequencing data of a study of T cell changes during pregnancy in multiple sclerosis. Germline V lookup: CDR1 SGHRS, CDR2 YFSETQ. The length of the CDR3 is 15 residues. The germline V and J ends were trimmed by 0 bases and 1 base, with 5 bases remaining between them. Profiling relied on immunoSEQ multiplex PCR, and the TCRdb table lists in-frame clones only, not all of them. The table lists over 50,000 clones, roughly 92% of them singletons. V usage is TRBV5-1 and J usage is TRBJ2-6, with D unresolved. The receptor was derived from a female donor with multiple sclerosis, enrolled in a pregnancy study. The sample here was CD4+ T cells from peripheral blood mononuclear cells, taken in the third trimester of pregnancy. In DNA form, the CDR3 reads TGCGCCAGCAGCTTGGGCGGTTCTGGGGCCAACGTCCTGACTTTC. Amino acids: CASSLGGSGANVLTF. Full variable domain (outside the CDR3, taken from reference TRBV5-1 and TRBJ2-6): KAGVTQTPRYLIKTRGQQVTLSCSPISGHRSVSWYQQTPGQGLQFLFEYFSETQRNKGNFPGRFSGRQFSNSRSEMNVSTLELGDSALYLCASSLGGSGANVLTFGAGSRLTVL.